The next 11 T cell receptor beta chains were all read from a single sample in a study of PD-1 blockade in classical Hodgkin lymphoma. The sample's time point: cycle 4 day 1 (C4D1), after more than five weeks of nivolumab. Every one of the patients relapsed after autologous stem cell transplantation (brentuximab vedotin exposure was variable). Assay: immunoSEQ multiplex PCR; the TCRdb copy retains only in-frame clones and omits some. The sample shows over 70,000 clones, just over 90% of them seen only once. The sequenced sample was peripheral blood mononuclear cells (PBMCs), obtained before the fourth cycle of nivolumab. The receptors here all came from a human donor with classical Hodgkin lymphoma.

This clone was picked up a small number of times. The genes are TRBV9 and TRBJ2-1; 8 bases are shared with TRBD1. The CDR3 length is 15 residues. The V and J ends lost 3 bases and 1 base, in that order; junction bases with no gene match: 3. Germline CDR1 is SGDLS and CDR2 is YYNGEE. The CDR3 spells CASSETGGSYNEQFF. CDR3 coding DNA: TGTGCCAGCAGCGAAACAGGGGGGTCCTACAATGAGCAGTTCTTC. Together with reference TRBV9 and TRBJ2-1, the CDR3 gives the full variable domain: DSGVTQTPKHLITATGQRVTLRCSPRSGDLSVYWYQQSLDQGLQFLIQYYNGEERAKGNILERFSAQQFPDLHSELNLSSLELGDSALYFCASSETGGSYNEQFFGPGTRLTVL.

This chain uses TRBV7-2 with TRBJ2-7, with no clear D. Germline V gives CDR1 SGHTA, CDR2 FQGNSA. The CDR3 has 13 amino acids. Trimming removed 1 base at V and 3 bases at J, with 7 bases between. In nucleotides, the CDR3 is TGTGCCAGCAGCTTAGTTATGCGCTACGAGCAGTACTTC. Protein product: CASSLVMRYEQYF.

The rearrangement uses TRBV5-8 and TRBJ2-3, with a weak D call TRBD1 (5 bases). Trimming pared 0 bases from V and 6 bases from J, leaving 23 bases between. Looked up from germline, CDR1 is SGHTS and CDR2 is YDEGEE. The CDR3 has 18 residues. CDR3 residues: CASSLGVSDSLSRDTQYF. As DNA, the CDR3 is TGTGCCAGCAGCTTGGGGGTGTCTGACAGCCTCTCGAGGGATACGCAGTATTTT.

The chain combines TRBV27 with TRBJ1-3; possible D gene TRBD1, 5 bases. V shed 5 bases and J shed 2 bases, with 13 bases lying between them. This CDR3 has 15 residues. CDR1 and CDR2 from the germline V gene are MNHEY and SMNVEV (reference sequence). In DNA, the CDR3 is TGTGCCAGCAGTCTGGGGCCAACGGCTGGAAACACCATATATTTT. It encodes CASSLGPTAGNTIYF.

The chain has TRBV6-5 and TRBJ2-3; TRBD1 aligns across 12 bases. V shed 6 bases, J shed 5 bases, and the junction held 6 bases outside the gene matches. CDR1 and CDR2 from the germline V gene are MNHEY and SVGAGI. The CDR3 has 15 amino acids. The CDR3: CASRAGTGGIDTQYF. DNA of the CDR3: TGTGCCAGCAGAGCGGGGACAGGGGGCATAGATACGCAGTATTTT.

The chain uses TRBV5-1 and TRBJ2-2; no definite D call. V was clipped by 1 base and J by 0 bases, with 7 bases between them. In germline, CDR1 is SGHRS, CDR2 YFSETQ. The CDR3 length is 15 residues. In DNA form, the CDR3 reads TGCGCCAGCAGCTTGACAGAACCGAACACCGGGGAGCTGTTTTTT. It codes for CASSLTEPNTGELFF.

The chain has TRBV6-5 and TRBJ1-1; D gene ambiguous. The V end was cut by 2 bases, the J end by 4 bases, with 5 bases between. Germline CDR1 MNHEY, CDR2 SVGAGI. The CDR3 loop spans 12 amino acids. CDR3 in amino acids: CASSYGSTEAFF. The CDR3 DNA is TGTGCCAGCAGTTACGGGTCCACTGAAGCTTTCTTT.

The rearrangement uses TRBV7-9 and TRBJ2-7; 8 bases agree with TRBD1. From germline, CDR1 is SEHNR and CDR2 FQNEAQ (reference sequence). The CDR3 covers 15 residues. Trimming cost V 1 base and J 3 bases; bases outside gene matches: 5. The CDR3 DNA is TGTGCCAGCAGCTTAGGCCATGGGACAGGCTACGAGCAGTACTTC. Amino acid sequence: CASSLGHGTGYEQYF.

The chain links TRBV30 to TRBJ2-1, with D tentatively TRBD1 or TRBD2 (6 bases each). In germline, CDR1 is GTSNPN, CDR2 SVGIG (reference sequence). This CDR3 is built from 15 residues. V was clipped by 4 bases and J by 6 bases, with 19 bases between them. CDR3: CAWNLGLSRGNEQFF. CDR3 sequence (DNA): TGTGCCTGGAACTTGGGACTCTCCAGGGGCAATGAGCAGTTCTTC. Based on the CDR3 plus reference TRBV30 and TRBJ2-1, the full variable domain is SQTIHQWPATLVQPVGSPLSLECTVEGTSNPNLYWYRQAAGRGLQLLFYSVGIGQISSEVPQNLSASRPQDRQFILSSKKLLLSDSGFYLCAWNLGLSRGNEQFFGPGTRLTVL.

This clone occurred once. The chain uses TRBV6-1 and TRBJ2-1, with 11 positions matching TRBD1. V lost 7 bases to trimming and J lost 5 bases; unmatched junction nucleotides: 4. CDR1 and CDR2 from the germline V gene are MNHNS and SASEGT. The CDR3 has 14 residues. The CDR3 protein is CASKGTGGHNEQFF. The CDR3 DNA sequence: TGTGCCAGCAAGGGGACAGGGGGTCACAATGAGCAGTTCTTC.

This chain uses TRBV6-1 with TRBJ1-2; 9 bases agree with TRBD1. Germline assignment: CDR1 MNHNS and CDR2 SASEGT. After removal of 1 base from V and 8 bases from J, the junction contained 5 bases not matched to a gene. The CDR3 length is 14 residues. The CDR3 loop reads CASSEEGQGGGYTF. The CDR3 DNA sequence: TGTGCCAGCAGTGAAGAGGGACAGGGAGGAGGCTACACCTTC.